These T cell receptor beta chains were read from a single sample in a study of early T cells in non-severe SARS-CoV-2 infection. TCRdb analysed the 5' RACE reads with MiXCR anew, one entry per CDR3 protein. The sample shows around 50,000 distinct CDR3 sequences, approximately 6.2% of them seen only once. Sequenced sample: whole blood. These receptor sequences come from an adult who was a healthcare worker with PCR-confirmed SARS-CoV-2 infection or an uninfected control (not recorded which). CDR3s include the opening cysteine and the closing phenylalanine or tryptophan. A D gene is named only where the DNA matches it firmly. Expanded clones get a size class; other rows say once, few or many, or leave the size out.

D	V	size	J	CDR3	DNA
.	TRBV6-5	many	TRBJ2-3	CASSYGRSSTDTQYF	TGTGCCAGCAGTTACGGGCGGTCTAGCACAGATACGCAGTATTTT
.	TRBV20-1	few	TRBJ2-2	CSAREDLNTGELFF	TGCAGTGCTAGGGAGGATTTGAACACCGGGGAGCTGTTTTTT
.	TRBV9	.	TRBJ1-1	CASSVVTGTEAFF	TGTGCCAGCAGCGTAGTTACGGGCACTGAAGCTTTCTTT
.	TRBV19	few	TRBJ2-5	CASSSPAAREQYF	TGTGCCAGTAGTTCCCCAGCCGCTAGAGAGCAGTACTTC
.	TRBV7-2	.	TRBJ1-1	CEQQGEAFF	TGTGAACAACAGGGTGAAGCTTTCTTT
.	TRBV4-3	few	TRBJ1-2	CASSQETIGTSPFGYTF	TGCGCCAGCAGCCAAGAAACGATCGGGACTTCCCCTTTTGGCTACACCTTC
.	TRBV3-1	few	TRBJ2-7	CASSQGGITYEQYF	TGTGCCAGCAGCCAGGGGGGAATCACCTACGAGCAGTACTTC
.	TRBV28	many	TRBJ2-7	CASSLPDPGEQYF	TGTGCCAGCAGTTTGCCGGACCCGGGGGAGCAGTACTTC
.	TRBV20-1	many	TRBJ2-3	CSYRDFRGGDTQYF	TGCAGCTACCGGGACTTCCGAGGAGGAGATACGCAGTATTTT
.	TRBV4-1	many	TRBJ1-1	CASSQVPRGDTEAFF	TGCGCCAGCAGCCAAGTACCCCGGGGGGACACTGAAGCTTTCTTT
.	TRBV20-1	many	TRBJ1-1	CSAPSGDSNTEAFF	TGCAGTGCACCATCGGGGGACTCCAACACTGAAGCTTTCTTT
.	TRBV7-9	many	TRBJ1-5	CASSLSWEEGNQPQHF	TGTGCCAGCAGCTTATCCTGGGAGGAGGGCAATCAGCCCCAGCATTTT
.	TRBV14	.	TRBJ1-3	CASSQVRGSGNTIYF	TGTGCCAGCAGCCAAGTCCGTGGCTCTGGAAACACCATATATTTT
.	TRBV19	.	TRBJ1-5	CASSIGTAVSNQPQHF	TGTGCCAGTAGTATAGGGACGGCTGTTAGCAATCAGCCCCAGCATTTT
TRBD2	TRBV12-3/TRBV12-4	once	TRBJ2-1	CASSFPGLAGNEQFF	TGTGCCAGCAGTTTCCCGGGACTAGCGGGAAATGAGCAGTTCTTC
TRBD1	TRBV5-1	.	TRBJ2-7	CASSSTGQGAHEQYF	TGCGCCAGCAGCTCGACGGGACAGGGGGCCCACGAGCAGTACTTC
.	TRBV4-3	many	TRBJ1-3	CASSQDWTASSENTIYF	TGCGCCAGCAGCCAAGATTGGACAGCGAGCTCTGAAAACACCATATATTTT
TRBD1	TRBV7-2	many	TRBJ2-7	CASSSLTGGPSYEQYF	TGTGCCAGCAGCTCCTTGACAGGGGGACCCTCCTACGAGCAGTACTTC
TRBD1	TRBV27	few	TRBJ1-6	CASRPDRGLYSPLHF	TGTGCCAGCAGACCGGACAGGGGGCTTTATTCACCCCTCCACTTT
.	TRBV28	many	TRBJ2-1	CASSPLEGGREFF	TGTGCCAGCAGCCCCCTCGAAGGAGGACGTGAGTTCTTC
.	TRBV12-3/TRBV12-4	many	TRBJ1-2	CASSRIAGAGGYTF	TGTGCCAGCAGTCGAATCGCAGGGGCTGGAGGCTACACCTTC
.	TRBV6-5	.	TRBJ2-5	CASSRAHSVGKTQYF	TGTGCCAGCAGTCGAGCCCACTCGGTGGGGAAGACCCAGTACTTC
.	TRBV6-6	many	TRBJ1-5	CASSYSRGDNQPQHF	TGTGCCAGCAGTTACTCGAGGGGTGACAATCAGCCCCAGCATTTT
.	TRBV7-2	few	TRBJ1-5	CASSLDGADGQPQHF	TGTGCCAGCAGCTTAGACGGGGCAGACGGTCAGCCCCAGCATTTT
TRBD1	TRBV28	many	TRBJ2-5	CASSLLRQGAWETQYF	TGTGCCAGCAGTTTATTAAGACAGGGGGCCTGGGAGACCCAGTACTTC
TRBD1	TRBV30	many	TRBJ1-5	CAWTDRDGQPQHF	TGTGCCTGGACCGACAGGGATGGGCAGCCCCAGCATTTT
.	TRBV5-4	few	TRBJ2-2	CASTPNGRGSYTGELFF	TGTGCCAGCACCCCAAACGGCCGGGGATCATACACCGGGGAGCTGTTTTTT
.	TRBV7-2	few	TRBJ2-5	CASSPMSQETQYF	TGTGCCAGCAGCCCCATGTCCCAAGAGACCCAGTACTTC
.	TRBV6-2/TRBV6-3	many	TRBJ1-5	CASSSQGKGNQPQHF	TGTGCCAGCAGTAGCCAGGGGAAGGGCAATCAGCCCCAGCATTTT
.	TRBV4-3	many	TRBJ1-2	CASSPSRAGAYGYTF	TGCGCCAGCAGCCCCTCCAGGGCGGGGGCCTATGGCTACACCTTC
.	TRBV6-5	many	TRBJ1-5	CASSPRARSSHQPQHF	TGTGCCAGCAGCCCCCGGGCGCGAAGCAGTCATCAGCCCCAGCATTTT
TRBD1	TRBV12-3/TRBV12-4	many	TRBJ2-3	CASSLPVTGAGTDTQYF	TGTGCCAGCAGTTTACCCGTAACAGGGGCGGGCACAGATACGCAGTATTTT
.	TRBV11-2	many	TRBJ2-7	CASSLELGTRTYEQYF	TGTGCCAGCAGCTTAGAGTTGGGGACAAGGACCTACGAGCAGTACTTC
.	TRBV10-3	many	TRBJ1-4	CAISEGAANEKLFF	TGTGCCATCAGTGAGGGGGCGGCTAATGAAAAACTGTTTTTT
TRBD1	TRBV7-9	many	TRBJ1-1	CASSLQGAFEAFF	TGTGCCAGCAGCTTACAGGGGGCTTTTGAAGCTTTCTTT
.	TRBV20-1	many	TRBJ2-3	CSATEGVRSTDTQYF	TGCAGTGCAACCGAGGGGGTGCGTAGCACAGATACGCAGTATTTT
TRBD1	TRBV29-1	few	TRBJ2-7	CSVETGGNEQYF	TGCAGCGTTGAAACAGGGGGCAACGAGCAGTACTTC
TRBD1	TRBV19	.	TRBJ2-5	CASSNDRGQETQYF	TGTGCCAGTAGTAACGACAGGGGTCAAGAGACCCAGTACTTC
.	TRBV15	many	TRBJ1-3	CATSTHRDNSGNTIYF	TGTGCCACCAGCACACACCGGGACAACTCTGGAAACACCATATATTTT
.	TRBV25-1	many	TRBJ2-7	CASSEVQGYEQYF	TGTGCCAGCAGTGAAGTACAGGGCTACGAGCAGTACTTC
.	TRBV10-3	many	TRBJ2-3	CAISGDGKFSSTDTQYF	TGTGCCATCAGTGGGGACGGGAAATTCTCTAGCACAGATACGCAGTATTTT
TRBD2	TRBV29-1	many	TRBJ2-1	CSVAASGAYNEQFF	TGCAGCGTCGCCGCTAGCGGGGCATACAATGAGCAGTTCTTC
.	TRBV5-1	.	TRBJ1-1	CASSFQQMNTEAFF	TGCGCCAGCAGCTTTCAACAAATGAACACTGAAGCTTTCTTT
.	TRBV12-3/TRBV12-4	few	TRBJ2-2	CASKGTGNTGELFF	TGTGCCAGCAAAGGGACTGGCAACACCGGGGAGCTGTTTTTT
TRBD1	TRBV11-3	few	TRBJ1-1	CASSPGTGNTEAFF	TGTGCCAGCAGCCCAGGGACAGGGAACACTGAAGCTTTCTTT
.	TRBV7-6	.	TRBJ2-1	CASTGGLGGEYNEQFF	TGTGCCAGCACCGGTGGTTTGGGCGGGGAGTACAATGAGCAGTTCTTC
.	TRBV12-5	few	TRBJ1-3	CASGLAYRAENTIYF	TGTGCTAGTGGTTTGGCCTACAGGGCTGAAAACACCATATATTTT
.	TRBV11-2	few	TRBJ2-1	CASSLDRRSWRVNEQFF	TGTGCCAGCAGCTTAGATCGAAGGTCGTGGAGGGTCAATGAGCAGTTCTTC
.	TRBV7-9	many	TRBJ2-7	CASSSDYRTYEQYF	TGTGCCAGCAGCTCGGACTATAGAACCTACGAGCAGTACTTC
TRBD1	TRBV5-6	few	TRBJ2-3	CASSRTGPDTQYF	TGTGCCAGCAGCCGGACAGGGCCAGATACGCAGTATTTT
.	TRBV9	many	TRBJ1-6	CASSVTGNSPLHF	TGTGCCAGCAGCGTCACAGGGAATTCACCCCTCCACTTT
TRBD1	TRBV19	.	TRBJ2-4	CASSIDGTGNGQYF	TGTGCCAGTAGTATAGACGGGACAGGGAATGGTCAGTACTTC
.	TRBV11-3	few	TRBJ1-1	CASSFSGDMNTEAFF	TGTGCCAGCAGCTTTTCAGGGGATATGAACACTGAAGCTTTCTTT
.	TRBV19	.	TRBJ2-3	CASSLYGGRTDTQYF	TGTGCCAGTAGTCTGTACGGGGGGCGCACAGATACGCAGTATTTT